These 31 T cell receptor beta chains came from one sample sequenced in a study of Graves' ophthalmopathy and Graves' hyperthyroidism. The sequenced template was RNA, covering the TCR beta CDR3 region. A first-round RT-PCR used HTBI primers, followed by a second-round multiplex PCR. From the multiplex PCR reads, TCRdb called clonotypes with MiXCR, one entry per CDR3 protein. The sample carries roughly 400,000 distinct CDR3 sequences, over 15% recorded once. The sequenced material came from peripheral blood. The receptors were gathered from a woman aged 18-29 years with stable Graves' hyperthyroidism.

Ten or more counts support this clonotype. This chain uses TRBV6-1 with TRBJ2-7, with D possibly being TRBD1 or TRBD2 (6 bases each). The V gene lost 6 bases and the J gene lost 4 bases, with 25 bases spanning the gap. This CDR3 has 17 residues. CDR1 and CDR2 from the germline V gene are MNHNS and SASEGT. The CDR3 is CASSPFPGAGGRYEQYF. The CDR3 nucleotides read TGTGCCAGCAGCCCATTCCCGGGGGCGGGTGGTCGGTACGAGCAGTACTTC.

This clonotype was seen at least ten times. The V call is TRBV29-1, the J call TRBJ2-6, with D perhaps TRBD2 (6 bases). Germline V gene data show CDR1 as SQVTM and CDR2 as ANQGSEA. This CDR3 is 14 amino acids long. V was shortened by 5 bases and J by 0 bases, with 8 bases between the two germline ends. CDR3 amino acids: CSVRGLSGANVLTF. Here the CDR3 DNA reads TGCAGCGTTCGGGGACTCTCTGGGGCCAACGTCCTGACTTTC.

This clonotype has only a few counts. The chain links TRBV11-2 to TRBJ2-4; TRBD1 agrees at 8 bases. Trimming at V came to 8 bases and at J to 0 bases, leaving 12 bases not matched to a gene. The CDR3 runs 17 residues. Germline V CDR1 and CDR2: SGHAT, FQNNGV. CDR3 DNA sequence: TGTGCCAGCCGGGCAGGGGGCCTGTTCCTAGCCAAAAACATTCAGTACTTC. Protein product: CASRAGGLFLAKNIQYF.

This clonotype was counted ten times or more. The chain uses TRBV7-3 and TRBJ1-1; D is ambiguous. V lost 4 bases and J 1 base, leaving 7 bases between the germline ends. This CDR3 is 13 amino acids long. In germline, CDR1 is SGHTA, CDR2 FQGTGA. The CDR3 bases are TGTGCCAGCAGCTATGCCCCGAACACTGAAGCTTTCTTT. It translates to CASSYAPNTEAFF.

This clonotype was seen ten or more times. The V call is TRBV29-1, the J call TRBJ1-2, with D maybe TRBD1 (6 bases). The germline gives CDR1 SQVTM, CDR2 ANQGSEA. Trimming removed 0 bases at V and 8 bases at J, with 10 bases between. CDR3 size: 12 residues. In DNA, the CDR3 is TGCAGCGTTGAAGATTGGGGGGCCGGCTACACCTTC. It translates to CSVEDWGAGYTF.

This clonotype was observed many times. The chain joins TRBV11-2 to TRBJ2-7, with TRBD1 matching over 9 bases. This CDR3 comprises 16 residues. The germline V gene has CDR1 SGHAT and CDR2 FQNNGV. Unmatched junction bases numbered 10, after V lost 5 bases and J lost 2 bases. CDR3 protein: CASSPLGTGSTYEQYF. The CDR3 nucleotides are TGTGCCAGCAGCCCCCTTGGGACAGGGTCCACCTACGAGCAGTACTTC.

A few counts support this clonotype. This chain connects TRBV7-3 to TRBJ1-2; 8 bases are shared with TRBD1. Germline loops: CDR1 SGHTA, CDR2 FQGTGA. The CDR3 consists of 13 residues. J gave up 10 bases and V 1 base, and 5 bases lay outside the gene matches. Written as DNA, the CDR3 is TGTGCCAGCAGCTTAAACAGGGGGTTGGACTACACCTTC. Amino acids: CASSLNRGLDYTF.

On this clonotype itself: At one boundary the junction diverges from the germline segment, which might be a read error. The J gene is TRBJ1-6, the V gene TRBV7-2, with TRBD1 matching 10 bases. In germline, CDR1 is SGHTA, CDR2 FQGNSA. The CDR3 has 15 residues. Here the CDR3 reads CASSLGGQGGSHLHF. The DNA for the CDR3 is TGTGCCAGCAGCTTGGGCGGACAGGGGGGTTCACACCTCCACTTT. The variable domain in full, with the rest retrieved from reference TRBV7-2 and TRBJ1-6, is GAGVSQSPSNKVTEKGKDVELRCDPISGHTALYWYRQSLGQGLEFLIYFQGNSAPDKSGLPSDRFSAERTGGSVSTLTIQRTQQEDSAVYLCASSLGGQGGSHLHFGNGTRLTVT.

As concerns this clonotype: At one of its ends the junction is not consistent with the germline gene, which may arise from a read error. The chain carries TRBV3-1 and TRBJ1-2; 8 nucleotides agree with TRBD1. Germline values: CDR1 LGHDT, CDR2 YNNKEL (reference sequence). The CDR3 is 14 amino acids. The CDR3 spells CACSQDTGGAGYTF. The CDR3 DNA reads TGTGCCTGCAGCCAAGACACAGGGGGGGCCGGCTACACCTTC. The full variable domain, its missing parts supplied by reference TRBV3-1 and TRBJ1-2, is DTAVSQTPKYLVTQMGNDKSIKCEQNLGHDTMYWYKQDSKKFLKIMFSYNNKELIINETVPNRFSPKSPDKAHLNLHINSLELGDSAVYFCACSQDTGGAGYTFGSGTRLTVV.

This clonotype was recorded at least ten times. The V gene is TRBV4-1, the J gene TRBJ2-7; D is possibly TRBD1 or TRBD2 (5 bases each). Germline values: CDR1 MGHRA, CDR2 YSYEKL. The CDR3 contains 14 residues. Trimming removed 1 base at V and 4 bases at J, with 11 bases between. The CDR3 DNA follows: TGCGCCAGCAGCCAAGCTTTGGGGGTTTACGAGCAGTACTTC. The encoded protein is CASSQALGVYEQYF.

This chain connects TRBV11-2 to TRBJ1-1, with D perhaps matching TRBD1 (6 bases). The CDR3 is made up of 17 amino acids. Germline CDR1 and CDR2: SGHAT and FQNNGV. The V end lost 5 bases, the J end lost 2 bases, and 21 bases lay between the germline ends. The CDR3 sequence: CASSRLGTGALNTEAFF. CDR3 in DNA: TGTGCCAGCAGCCGCCTGGGTACGGGGGCGTTAAACACTGAAGCTTTCTTT. Complete variable domain (other parts from reference TRBV11-2 and TRBJ1-1): EAGVAQSPRYKIIEKRQSVAFWCNPISGHATLYWYQQILGQGPKLLIQFQNNGVVDDSQLPKDRFSAERLKGVDSTLKIQPAKLEDSAVYLCASSRLGTGALNTEAFFGQGTRLTVV.

The rearrangement links TRBV12-3 or TRBV12-4 to TRBJ2-5, with D maybe TRBD1 (5 bases). V lost 3 bases and J 4 bases, leaving 9 bases between the germline ends. The CDR3 has 13 residues. The CDR3 DNA reads as TGTGCCAGCAGTTTGGGGCAGACAGAGACCCAGTACTTC. This gives the protein CASSLGQTETQYF.

This clonotype was detected only a few times. The V call is TRBV7-2, the J call TRBJ2-1; D is uncertain. Trimming shortened V by 1 base and J by 8 bases, and 12 bases separated the two germline ends. Germline V CDR1 and CDR2: SGHTA, FQGNSA. The CDR3 runs to 14 residues. The CDR3 nucleotides read TGTGCCAGCAGCTTAGAATCTGGTGCCGATGAGCAGTTCTTC. This gives the protein CASSLESGADEQFF.

This chain joins TRBV7-2 and TRBJ2-5; tentatively, D is TRBD1 (5 bases). This CDR3 region has 15 residues. The V end was cut by 5 bases, the J end by 2 bases, with 15 bases between. Germline V lookup: CDR1 SGHTA, CDR2 FQGNSA. The CDR3 spells CASSQGALGQETQYF. The CDR3 DNA follows: TGTGCCAGCAGCCAAGGGGCCCTGGGGCAAGAGACCCAGTACTTC.

This clonotype was observed many times. This chain joins TRBV6-5 and TRBJ1-1, with D perhaps TRBD1 (6 bases). From germline, CDR1 is MNHEY and CDR2 SVGAGI. The CDR3 is 12 residues long. The ends were cut back, 4 bases at V and 7 bases at J, with 10 bases in the middle. The CDR3 reads CASSWGPGEAFF. The CDR3 nucleotides are TGTGCCAGCAGTTGGGGGCCGGGTGAAGCTTTCTTT.

At least ten counts were recorded for this clonotype. The chain links TRBV6-5 to TRBJ1-2, with D unresolved. Trimming shortened V by 6 bases and J by 1 base, and 6 bases separated the two germline ends. CDR1 is MNHEY, CDR2 SVGAGI, per germline. This CDR3 has 12 residues. CDR3 amino acids: CASRSFNYGYTF. The CDR3 coding sequence is TGTGCCAGCAGAAGCTTTAACTATGGCTACACCTTC.

This chain joins TRBV6-1 and TRBJ2-7; perhaps TRBD1 as D (5 bases). Germline V CDR1 and CDR2: MNHNS, SASEGT. The CDR3 contains 15 residues. V was trimmed by 7 bases and J by 2 bases, leaving 18 bases between them. Here the CDR3 reads CASTLDTTRTYEQYF. CDR3 sequence (DNA): TGTGCCAGCACCCTGGACACTACTCGTACCTACGAGCAGTACTTC.

This clonotype was seen a few times. The chain couples TRBV27 to TRBJ1-2, with 7 bases aligning to TRBD1. The CDR3 consists of 12 residues. The ends lost 8 bases at V and 8 bases at J; junction bases unmatched: 8. Per the germline V gene, CDR1 is MNHEY and CDR2 is SMNVEV (reference sequence). CDR3 amino acids: CASRRGKGGYTF. The DNA for the CDR3 is TGTGCCAGCCGCAGGGGGAAAGGGGGCTACACCTTC.

This clonotype has just a few counts. The chain recombines TRBV10-3 with TRBJ1-5; TRBD1 matches at 7 bases. Trimming took 2 bases from V and 3 from J; bases not matched to a gene: 7. This CDR3 is 16 amino acids long. Germline-derived CDR1 and CDR2 are ENHRY and SYGVKD. The CDR3 sequence is CAISEEGQGVNQPQHF. The CDR3 DNA sequence: TGTGCCATCAGTGAGGAAGGGCAGGGGGTCAATCAGCCCCAGCATTTT.

The DNA of the CDR3 is TGTGCCTGGAGTGAGGTCCTTGAAGCTTTCTTT. Encoded protein: CAWSEVLEAFF. This rearrangement joins TRBV30 to TRBJ1-1; D is uncertain. The CDR3 spans 11 residues. The germline V and J ends were trimmed by 1 base and 7 bases, with 7 bases remaining between them. Germline CDR1 reads GTSNPN; CDR2 reads SVGIG (reference sequence).

This chain joins TRBV30 and TRBJ2-2; D unclear. The CDR3 totals 14 residues. Trimming pared 1 base from V and 1 base from J, leaving 7 bases between. CDR1 and CDR2 (germline): GTSNPN, SVGIG (reference sequence). The CDR3: CAWSGGRNTGELFF. CDR3 nucleotide sequence: TGTGCCTGGAGTGGCGGAAGGAACACCGGGGAGCTGTTTTTT.

The chain employs TRBV6-5 and TRBJ1-1; 9 nucleotides align to TRBD1. J lost 1 base, V lost 2 bases, and 2 bases had no gene match. CDR1 is MNHEY and CDR2 is SVGAGI in the germline V gene. CDR3 length equals 15 residues. The CDR3 loop is CASSYNRGPNTEAFF. The CDR3, as DNA: TGTGCCAGCAGTTACAACAGGGGGCCGAACACTGAAGCTTTCTTT.

The genes are TRBV7-3 and TRBJ1-1; no firm D call. The CDR3 is 14 residues long. CDR1 and CDR2 (germline): SGHTA, FQGTGA. V was clipped by 2 bases and J by 5 bases, with 12 bases between them. The CDR3 loop reads CASSLGPGRTEAFF. CDR3 in DNA: TGTGCCAGCAGCTTAGGCCCGGGAAGGACTGAAGCTTTCTTT.

This clonotype was seen many times. The chain is built from TRBV6-1 and TRBJ1-5; D remains unclear. The V and J ends lost 3 bases and 10 bases respectively, with 16 bases between them. CDR3 size: 14 residues. Germline V gene lookup returns CDR1 MNHNS and CDR2 SASEGT. The CDR3 DNA reads as TGTGCCAGCAGTGATCGGTGGGCTGTTCGCCCCCAGCATTTT. Protein product: CASSDRWAVRPQHF.

This clonotype was observed a handful of times. The chain employs TRBV5-1 and TRBJ2-7, with TRBD2 matching 7 bases. CDR1 is SGHRS and CDR2 is YFSETQ in the germline V gene. V lost 6 bases, J lost 2 bases, and 14 bases stayed unmatched. The CDR3 covers 16 residues. In DNA, the CDR3 is TGCGCCAGCACATTAGGGAGGGCCCGGGGAACCTACGAGCAGTACTTC. Translated, it gives CASTLGRARGTYEQYF. Full variable domain (remainder filled in from reference TRBV5-1 and TRBJ2-7): KAGVTQTPRYLIKTRGQQVTLSCSPISGHRSVSWYQQTPGQGLQFLFEYFSETQRNKGNFPGRFSGRQFSNSRSEMNVSTLELGDSALYLCASTLGRARGTYEQYFGPGTRLTVT.

This clonotype occurred many times. The chain joins TRBV10-3 to TRBJ1-1; D not resolved. V gave up 6 bases and J gave up 5 bases, with 10 bases separating them. The CDR3 spans 12 residues. Germline values: CDR1 ENHRY, CDR2 SYGVKD. CDR3 DNA: TGTGCCATCAGGGAATCGTGGACTGAAGCTTTCTTT. Translated, it gives CAIRESWTEAFF.

This clonotype was seen repeatedly, ten times or more. V usage is TRBV27 and J usage is TRBJ1-2; tentatively, D is TRBD1 (6 bases). V was cut by 3 bases and J by 0 bases, with 17 bases left in between. CDR3 length: 17 amino acids. Per germline, CDR1 MNHEY and CDR2 SMNVEV (reference sequence). The CDR3 bases are TGTGCCAGCAGTTTGGGCAGGGGAGGCGCAGCTAACTATGGCTACACCTTC. It translates to CASSLGRGGAANYGYTF.

The CDR3 DNA is TGTGCCAGCAGTTACTCCTCGGGGGCAAATGGCTACACCTTC. It encodes CASSYSSGANGYTF. The rearrangement joins TRBV6-5 to TRBJ1-2; maybe TRBD1 (6 bases). CDR1 is MNHEY, CDR2 SVGAGI, per germline. V lost 0 bases to trimming and J lost 6 bases, with 11 bases between them. The CDR3 sequence is 14 residues long.

Ten or more counts support this clonotype. The V gene is TRBV6-5, the J gene TRBJ1-1; weak D call: TRBD1 (5 bases). V lost 4 bases, J lost 3 bases, and 12 bases lay in between. Germline V gene data show CDR1 as MNHEY and CDR2 as SVGAGI. This CDR3 region has 14 residues. CDR3 in amino acids: CASSWDSRHTEAFF. CDR3 DNA: TGTGCCAGCAGTTGGGACTCAAGGCACACTGAAGCTTTCTTT.

In DNA, the CDR3 is TGTGCCAGTAGAGGCCAGGGCCAATACTACTCCTACGAGCAGTACGTC. Translation gives CASRGQGQYYSYEQYV. The V call is TRBV19, the J call TRBJ2-7; D perhaps matches TRBD1 (5 bases). The V gene lost 6 bases and the J gene lost 0 bases, with 18 bases spanning the gap. The length of the CDR3 is 16 residues. CDR1 LNHDA and CDR2 SQIVND come from the germline V gene (reference sequence).

The chain joins TRBV20-1 to TRBJ1-2, with D possibly matching TRBD1 (6 bases). Trimming pared 5 bases from V and 8 bases from J, leaving 15 bases between. Germline values: CDR1 DFQATT, CDR2 SNEGSKA (reference sequence). The CDR3 sequence is 12 residues long. CDR3 loop: CSAPTGSGGYTF. DNA of the CDR3: TGCAGTGCTCCGACAGGCTCCGGGGGCTACACCTTC.